Sequencing of this T cell receptor beta chain was carried out in a study of response to subunit inactivated influenza vaccine. Study results and limitations: Authors suggested that a seasonal influenza vaccination recruits few new T cells each time.

MiXCR, applied by TCRdb to the RT-PCR reads, yields one record per CDR3 protein. The repertoire holds about 530,000 distinct CDR3 sequences, with 10% to 15% as singletons. A note on this clonotype: Its target is not known.

This clonotype originated in a man in his forties or fifties who received an inactivated influenza vaccine. The sample in question was PBMCs from blood, obtained 45 days after vaccination.

CDR3 amino acids: CASSLRGGVADTQYF. CDR3 coding DNA: TGTGCCAGCAGCCTCCGGGGGGGTGTCGCAGATACGCAGTATTTT. V gene TRBV7-8 combines with J gene TRBJ2-3; TRBD2 aligns across 8 bases. The V gene's germline CDR1 is SGHVS and CDR2 FQNEAQ. The CDR3 is 15 residues long. Unmatched junction bases numbered 8, after V lost 5 bases and J lost 4 bases.